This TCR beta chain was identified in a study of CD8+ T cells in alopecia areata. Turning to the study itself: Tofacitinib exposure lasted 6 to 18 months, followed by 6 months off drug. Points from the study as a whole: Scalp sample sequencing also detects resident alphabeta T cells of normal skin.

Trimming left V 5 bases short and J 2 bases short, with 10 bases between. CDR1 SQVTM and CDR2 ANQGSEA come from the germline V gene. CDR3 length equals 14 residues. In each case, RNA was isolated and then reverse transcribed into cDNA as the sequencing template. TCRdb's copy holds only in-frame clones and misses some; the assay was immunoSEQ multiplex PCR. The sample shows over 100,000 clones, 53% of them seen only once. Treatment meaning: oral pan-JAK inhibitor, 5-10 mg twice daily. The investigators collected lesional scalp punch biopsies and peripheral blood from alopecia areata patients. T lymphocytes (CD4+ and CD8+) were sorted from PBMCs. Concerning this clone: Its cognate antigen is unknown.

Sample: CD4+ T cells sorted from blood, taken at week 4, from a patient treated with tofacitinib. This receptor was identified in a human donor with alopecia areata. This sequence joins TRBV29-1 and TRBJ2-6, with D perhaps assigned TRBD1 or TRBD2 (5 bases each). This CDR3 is CSVSRGTGANVLTF. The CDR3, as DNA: TGCAGCGTTTCGAGGGGCACTGGGGCCAACGTCCTGACTTTC.